This T cell receptor (beta chain) was identified in a study of T cell changes during pregnancy in multiple sclerosis. Data came from immunoSEQ multiplex PCR; TCRdb stores just in-frame clones and leaves some out. The sample lists tens of thousands of clones; more than 85% were seen once. Looked up from germline, CDR1 is SGHTA and CDR2 is FQGTGA. The CDR3 has 16 residues. Germline trimming cut 5 bases from V and 1 base from J; bases unmatched to any gene: 7. The sequence derives from a female donor with multiple sclerosis, enrolled in a pregnancy study. This chain uses TRBV7-3 with TRBJ1-1, with TRBD1 matching 10 bases. The sequenced sample was CD4+ T cells from peripheral blood mononuclear cells, obtained in the third trimester of pregnancy. CDR3 nucleotide sequence: TGTGCCAGCAGCCCGACAGGGGGCGGCCGGAACACTGAAGCTTTCTTT. Amino acids: CASSPTGGGRNTEAFF.